What follows are 10 T cell receptor beta chains derived from one specimen sequenced in a study of blood T cells in healthy people across ages. A second PCR, run for about 7 to 11 cycles, used a sample-barcoded 5' primer plus a J-beta primer mix. MiXCR, run by TCRdb on the 5' RACE reads, gives a single entry per CDR3 protein. The table has fewer than 650,000 distinct CDR3 sequences, roughly a quarter seen once; the top ten hold 3% to 4.5%. The same sample was also studied in work on T cells of mothers and their children.

Sequencing input: blood. These receptors all stem from a boy aged 2-15 years in good health.

The chain is built from TRBV5-1 and TRBJ2-3; D may be TRBD2 (6 bases). Looked up from germline, CDR1 is SGHRS and CDR2 is YFSETQ. Trimming took off 0 bases at V and 4 bases at J, with 12 bases between the two ends. The CDR3 length is 15 residues. Here the CDR3 reads CASSLARGGADTQYF. The CDR3 coding sequence is TGCGCCAGCAGCTTGGCCCGGGGAGGCGCAGATACGCAGTATTTT.

This chain connects TRBV11-2 to TRBJ2-7; TRBD2 aligns across 9 bases. The better agreement between TRBJ2-1 and the DNA end casts doubt on the J call. The CDR3 sequence is 16 residues long. CDR1 and CDR2 (germline): SGHAT, FQNNGV. CDR3 region: CASSLGPSGKMDEQFF. DNA for the CDR3: TGTGCCAGCAGCTTAGGGCCTAGCGGGAAGATGGATGAGCAGTTCTTC.

This clonotype showed up just a few times. The rearrangement uses TRBV2 and TRBJ2-7; no definite D call. CDR1 and CDR2 from the germline V gene are SNHLY and FYNNEI. The germline V and J ends were trimmed by 4 bases and 2 bases, with 15 bases remaining between them. The length of the CDR3 is 15 residues. The CDR3 protein is CASSVRAVMTYEQYF. The CDR3 DNA follows: TGTGCCAGCAGTGTCCGGGCGGTGATGACCTACGAGCAGTACTTC.

This clonotype has just a few counts. V gene TRBV29-1 combines with J gene TRBJ2-1, with D unclear. Germline V gene data show CDR1 as SQVTM and CDR2 as ANQGSEA. V was clipped by 1 base and J by 10 bases, with 8 bases between them. The CDR3 is made up of 11 amino acids. CDR3 protein: CSVEVHIEQFF. The CDR3 bases are TGCAGCGTTGAAGTCCATATCGAGCAGTTCTTC.

This clonotype was seen a few times. V gene TRBV6-5 combines with J gene TRBJ1-4, with TRBD1 as a possible D gene (6 bases). Germline values: CDR1 MNHEY, CDR2 SVGAGI. With 7 bases removed from V and 8 bases from J, the gap between germline ends came to 14 bases. This CDR3 is built from 13 residues. The CDR3 DNA reads TGTGCCAGCACCACAGGGATCGGGGAAAAACTGTTTTTT. It translates to CASTTGIGEKLFF.

The V gene is TRBV5-1, the J gene TRBJ1-4, with D unclear. Trimming removed 5 bases at V and 2 bases at J, with 10 bases between. There are 14 residues in the CDR3. CDR1 SGHRS and CDR2 YFSETQ come from the germline V gene. This CDR3 is CASRVTPTNEKLFF. The DNA of the CDR3 is TGCGCCAGCAGAGTGACACCGACTAATGAAAAACTGTTTTTT.

This clonotype appeared a few times. This rearrangement joins TRBV4-1 to TRBJ2-1, with D possibly being TRBD1 or TRBD2 (6 bases each). The assigned J gene may be wrong: the sequence end matches TRBJ2-7 better. Germline lookup yields CDR1 MGHRA and CDR2 YSYEKL. The CDR3 runs 13 residues. CDR3 DNA: TGCGCCAGCAGCGGCAGAGGGGGGACCGAGCAGTACTTC. Translation gives CASSGRGGTEQYF.

In its sample, this clonotype was seen a few times. The rearrangement joins TRBV20-1 to TRBJ2-7; TRBD1 might be the D (5 bases). The length of the CDR3 is 14 residues. Germline CDR1 reads DFQATT; CDR2 reads SNEGSKA (reference sequence). V lost 6 bases and J 2 bases, leaving 17 bases between the germline ends. The CDR3 region is CSANTDNPTYEQYF. CDR3 sequence (DNA): TGCAGTGCAAACACGGACAATCCTACCTACGAGCAGTACTTC.

The DNA for the CDR3 is TGTGCCAGCAGCCAAGGGGGGTACACTGAAGCTTTCTTT. It codes for CASSQGGYTEAFF. V gene TRBV14 combines with J gene TRBJ1-1, with TRBD1 as a possible D gene (5 bases). CDR3 length equals 13 residues. Germline V gives CDR1 SGHDN, CDR2 FVKESK. V shed 1 base and J shed 3 bases, with 6 bases lying between them. The variable domain in full, with the rest retrieved from reference TRBV14 and TRBJ1-1, is EAGVTQFPSHSVIEKGQTVTLRCDPISGHDNLYWYRRVMGKEIKFLLHFVKESKQDESGMPNNRFLAERTGGTYSTLKVQPAELEDSGVYFCASSQGGYTEAFFGQGTRLTVV.

In this sample, this clonotype turned up many times. V usage is TRBV7-2 and J usage is TRBJ2-3; D uncertain. Trimming removed 2 bases from V and 3 bases from J, with 3 bases in between. The CDR3 spans 12 residues. Germline loops: CDR1 SGHTA, CDR2 FQGNSA. CDR3 protein: CASSLFTDTQYF. The DNA of the CDR3 is TGTGCCAGCAGCTTATTTACAGATACGCAGTATTTT.